The 7 T cell receptor beta chains listed next were all sequenced from one sample in a study of blood T cell repertoires in COVID-19. Here immunoSEQ multiplex PCR was the method, and the copy in TCRdb shows in-frame clones only, minus some. The sample contains over 70,000 clones, roughly nine tenths of which appear only once. The source material was peripheral blood. The receptors were sampled from a man aged 45-65 years with COVID-19, enrolled during active disease.

CDR3: CASSLGQSNQPQHF. DNA of the CDR3: TGTGCCAGCAGTCTCGGACAAAGCAATCAGCCCCAGCATTTT. The V and J genes are TRBV6-6 and TRBJ1-5; a possible D gene is TRBD1 (5 bases). Germline V CDR1 and CDR2: MNHNY, SVGAGI (reference sequence). This CDR3 region has 14 residues. V lost 5 bases and J 1 base, leaving 9 bases between the germline ends.

The chain is built from TRBV23-1 and TRBJ1-2, with D possibly being TRBD1 (6 bases). TRBV23-1 is designated an ORF whose function remains uncertain. V lost 3 bases and J lost 7, with 15 bases in between. CDR3 length: 14 amino acids. CDR3 in amino acids: CASSHYRERRGYTF. The CDR3 coding sequence is TGCGCCAGCAGTCACTACAGGGAGCGGCGTGGCTACACCTTC.

The chain couples TRBV7-2 to TRBJ1-2; D remains unclear. The germline CDR1 and CDR2 sequences are SGHTA and FQGNSA. The CDR3 length is 15 residues. The V and J ends lost 1 base and 0 bases respectively, with 9 bases between them. The DNA of the CDR3 is TGTGCCAGCAGCTTAGGGCGGGCGGCTAACTATGGCTACACCTTC. The encoded protein is CASSLGRAANYGYTF. Filled out from reference TRBV7-2 and TRBJ1-2, the complete variable domain reads GAGVSQSPSNKVTEKGKDVELRCDPISGHTALYWYRQSLGQGLEFLIYFQGNSAPDKSGLPSDRFSAERTGGSVSTLTIQRTQQEDSAVYLCASSLGRAANYGYTFGSGTRLTVV.

The chain links TRBV13 to TRBJ2-3; 10 nucleotides match TRBD2. CDR1 is PRHDT, CDR2 FYEKMQ, per germline (reference sequence). V lost 4 bases and J lost 3; bases outside the gene matches: 7. This CDR3 comprises 16 residues. CDR3 DNA: TGTGCCAGCAGCTCCCAGCGGGAGGGGCGAACAGATACGCAGTATTTT. Translation gives CASSSQREGRTDTQYF.

This rearrangement joins TRBV28 to TRBJ1-1; D unresolved. The CDR3 has 13 amino acids. Germline V gene sequence: CDR1 MDHEN, CDR2 SYDVKM. V lost 1 base and J lost 6, with 9 bases in between. The CDR3, as DNA: TGTGCCAGCAGTTTATCGGGGATTCCTGAAGCTTTCTTT. As protein: CASSLSGIPEAFF.

This chain uses TRBV28 with TRBJ1-2; the D is unclear. The CDR3 is 13 amino acids. Per the germline V gene, CDR1 is MDHEN and CDR2 is SYDVKM. Trimming shortened V by 8 bases and J by 6 bases, and 16 bases separated the two germline ends. The CDR3 sequence is CASVGRLFDGYTF. For the CDR3, the DNA is TGTGCCAGCGTTGGAAGACTTTTTGATGGCTACACCTTC.

This chain links TRBV6-5 with TRBJ2-3; 8 positions agree with TRBD1. Germline V gene sequence: CDR1 MNHEY, CDR2 SVGAGI. The CDR3 has 13 residues. V shed 6 bases, J shed 3 bases, and the junction held 2 bases outside the gene matches. The CDR3 here is CASRYRGTDTQYF. The CDR3, as DNA: TGTGCCAGCAGGTACAGGGGGACAGATACGCAGTATTTT.